The 6 T cell receptor beta chains below all came from one sample that was sequenced in a study of coeliac disease. Findings and limits, study-wide: Lower clonality than controls marked TRB and TRG repertoires from active celiac intraepithelial and lamina propria samples.

Data came from immunoSEQ multiplex PCR; TCRdb stores just in-frame clones and leaves some out. The table shows approximately 3,800 clones, with 65% to 70% occurring only once. Their recognized antigens are unknown. Sequences were obtained from intraepithelial lymphocytes from the gut. These receptors all stem from a woman aged 60-75 years with active celiac disease.

The chain has TRBV5-6 and TRBJ1-2; 7 bases agree with TRBD1. There are 15 residues in the CDR3. The V and J ends lost 3 bases and 9 bases, in that order; junction bases with no gene match: 14. Germline V CDR1 and CDR2: SGHDT, YYEEEE. The chain's CDR3 is CASSWGTGELRSYTF. DNA of the CDR3: TGTGCCAGCAGCTGGGGTACAGGGGAACTACGGAGCTACACCTTC. Looking up the rest from reference TRBV5-6 and TRBJ1-2 gives the full variable domain: DAGVTQSPTHLIKTRGQQVTLRCSPKSGHDTVSWYQQALGQGPQFIFQYYEEEERQRGNFPDRFSGHQFPNYSSELNVNALLLGDSALYLCASSWGTGELRSYTFGSGTRLTVV.

This clone was seen only a few times. The chain has TRBV19 and TRBJ1-2, with a tentative D call TRBD1 (6 bases). The CDR3 runs 13 residues. Trimming stripped 5 bases from V and 8 bases from J, with 15 bases between. Per germline, CDR1 LNHDA and CDR2 SQIVND (reference sequence). The CDR3 sequence is CASSPSGTPGYTF. The CDR3 nucleotides read TGTGCCAGTAGTCCGTCCGGGACACCAGGCTACACCTTC.

J is TRBJ1-1 and V is TRBV2; 12 nucleotides match TRBD1. There are 14 residues in the CDR3. Germline values: CDR1 SNHLY, CDR2 FYNNEI. Losses at the gene ends were 10 bases for V and 3 bases for J; bases not matched to a gene: 6. CDR3 nucleotide sequence: TGTGCCACCGCCGGGACAGGGGGCTACACTGAAGCTTTCTTT. Translating gives CATAGTGGYTEAFF.

This rearrangement joins TRBV28 to TRBJ2-1; D unclear. Germline V gene lookup returns CDR1 MDHEN and CDR2 SYDVKM. This CDR3 is built from 13 residues. V shed 8 bases and J shed 3 bases, with 11 bases lying between them. CDR3: CASHPIGYNEQFF. The CDR3 DNA sequence: TGTGCCAGCCACCCTATCGGCTACAATGAGCAGTTCTTC.

By proportion, this clone is medium-sized. The chain has TRBV5-5 and TRBJ2-7; a weak D match, TRBD2 (7 bases). The CDR3 covers 15 residues. CDR1 SGHKS and CDR2 YYEKEE come from the germline V gene (reference sequence). Trimming cost V 2 bases and J 7 bases, with 19 bases left between them. The CDR3 spells CASSFSWGGALEQYF. The CDR3 region has the DNA TGTGCCAGCAGCTTTTCTTGGGGGGGGGCGCTTGAGCAGTACTTC. The full variable domain, its missing parts supplied by reference TRBV5-5 and TRBJ2-7, is DAGVTQSPTHLIKTRGQQVTLRCSPISGHKSVSWYQQVLGQGPQFIFQYYEKEERGRGNFPDRFSARQFPNYSSELNVNALLLGDSALYLCASSFSWGGALEQYFGPGTRLTVT.

The J gene is TRBJ2-3, the V gene TRBV14; TRBD2 matches at 10 bases. Germline V CDR1 and CDR2: SGHDN, FVKESK. The CDR3 has 18 amino acids. V lost 1 base to trimming and J lost 4 bases; unmatched junction nucleotides: 11. In nucleotides, the CDR3 is TGTGCCAGCAGCCAAGGGACGGGACTAGCGTTTGAGTCAGATACGCAGTATTTT. It specifies CASSQGTGLAFESDTQYF.